These 11 T cell receptor beta chains were all obtained from the same sample, sequenced in a study of control samples from healthy donors and cancer patients. This table comes from immunoSEQ multiplex PCR, and its TCRdb copy is limited to in-frame clones, with some not included. This table holds about 160,000 clones, around 94% found once. The sample consisted of PBMCs. The source of these receptors is a man aged 55 to 70 with colorectal cancer.

CDR3 protein: CASSLSALPTPTEAFF. CDR3 in DNA: TGTGCCAGTTCTCTAAGTGCGCTCCCCACCCCCACTGAAGCTTTCTTT. This chain links TRBV19 with TRBJ1-1; D is unresolved. V was trimmed by 8 bases and J by 4 bases, leaving 23 bases between them. The CDR3 runs to 16 residues. Germline V lookup: CDR1 LNHDA, CDR2 SQIVND (reference sequence).

V is TRBV29-1 and J is TRBJ2-5; D remains ambiguous. CDR3 length equals 12 residues. Germline-derived CDR1 and CDR2 are SQVTM and ANQGSEA. V lost 4 bases and J 2 bases, leaving 8 bases between the germline ends. The CDR3 sequence is CSVGQIQETQYF. DNA for the CDR3: TGCAGCGTTGGCCAGATACAAGAGACCCAGTACTTC.

V usage is TRBV4-1 and J usage is TRBJ1-1, with TRBD1 identical over 8 bases. Germline values: CDR1 MGHRA, CDR2 YSYEKL. This CDR3 spans 15 amino acids. After removal of 5 bases from V and 0 bases from J, the junction contained 5 bases not matched to a gene. The CDR3 bases are TGCGCCAGCAGCGAAGGACAGGGTTTGAACACTGAAGCTTTCTTT. This encodes CASSEGQGLNTEAFF.

The chain carries TRBV7-8 and TRBJ1-2; 8 bases map to TRBD1. The germline V gene has CDR1 SGHVS and CDR2 FQNEAQ. V lost 2 bases to trimming and J lost 7 bases; unmatched junction nucleotides: 12. This CDR3 is built from 16 residues. This CDR3 reads CASSLRGQVGGTGYTF. DNA for the CDR3: TGTGCCAGCAGCTTAAGGGGACAGGTTGGGGGCACTGGCTACACCTTC.

With regard to this clone: Additional DNA sequences in this sample encode the identical CDR3. The chain recombines TRBV30 with TRBJ1-6; D is ambiguous. The V and J ends lost 0 bases and 7 bases respectively, with 7 bases between them. CDR1 and CDR2 (germline): GTSNPN, SVGIG (reference sequence). This CDR3 region has 13 residues. The CDR3 DNA reads as TGTGCCTGGAGTGTGCGGGGAAATTCACCCCTCCACTTT. Amino acid sequence: CAWSVRGNSPLHF.

This chain uses TRBV18 with TRBJ2-3, with D possibly being TRBD1 (5 bases). Germline CDR1 and CDR2: KGHSH and LQKENI. Trimming took 2 bases from V and 5 from J, leaving 20 bases between them. The CDR3 has 17 amino acids. CDR3 nucleotide sequence: TGTGCCAGCTCACCAGGTCCTAGGCAGGGCATTATAGATACGCAGTATTTT. This codes for CASSPGPRQGIIDTQYF.

The V gene is TRBV10-3, the J gene TRBJ2-1; TRBD2 aligns across 9 bases. Germline CDR1 ENHRY, CDR2 SYGVKD. Germline trimming cut 2 bases from V and 5 bases from J; bases unmatched to any gene: 13. This CDR3 comprises 18 residues. The DNA of the CDR3 is TGTGCCATCAGTGAGCCTCTGACAGCGGGGGGAGGAAACAATGAGCAGTTCTTC. Its protein is CAISEPLTAGGGNNEQFF.

This clone occurred once. The chain recombines TRBV7-2 with TRBJ2-5; 8 bases are a match to TRBD2. The V and J ends lost 1 base and 6 bases, in that order; junction bases with no gene match: 7. Germline assignment: CDR1 SGHTA and CDR2 FQGNSA. This CDR3 spans 15 amino acids. CDR3 sequence: CASSLGSAGGQTQYF. As DNA, the CDR3 is TGTGCCAGCAGCTTAGGCTCTGCGGGGGGTCAGACCCAGTACTTC.

V gene TRBV6-5 combines with J gene TRBJ1-4; maybe TRBD1 (5 bases). Germline V gene sequence: CDR1 MNHEY, CDR2 SVGAGI. Trimming cost V 4 bases and J 5 bases, with 11 bases left between them. This CDR3 is built from 14 residues. The CDR3 region is CASSSRGGNEKLFF. DNA of the CDR3: TGTGCCAGCAGTTCTCGGGGGGGGAATGAAAAACTGTTTTTT.

The J gene is TRBJ1-4, the V gene TRBV5-8; 9 nucleotides agree with TRBD1. The CDR3 is 15 amino acids. In germline, CDR1 is SGHTS, CDR2 YDEGEE. Trimming removed 2 bases from V and 6 bases from J; junction bases left unmatched: 5. The CDR3 nucleotides are TGTGCCAGCAGCTTCCCGACAGGGGGGGATGAAAAACTGTTTTTT. This gives the protein CASSFPTGGDEKLFF.

This chain connects TRBV27 to TRBJ2-1; 8 bases agree with TRBD2. V shed 3 bases and J 3 bases; nucleotides not matched to a gene: 4. Germline lookup yields CDR1 MNHEY and CDR2 SMNVEV (reference sequence). The CDR3 is 15 amino acids. The CDR3 DNA reads TGTGCCAGCAGTTTTCGGGGGGGGGTCTACAATGAGCAGTTCTTC. Translation: CASSFRGGVYNEQFF.